These 21 T cell receptor beta chains share one sample of origin, sequenced in a study of Tregs in tolerant kidney transplant recipients. Sequencing used immunoSEQ multiplex PCR; TCRdb keeps in-frame clones, though not all of them. The table lists under 100,000 clones, just over 90% of them singletons. Input material: CD8+ T cells from blood. All receptors derive from a human donor in good health.

This chain uses TRBV7-4 with TRBJ1-5; 8 nucleotides match TRBD1. Germline trimming cut 5 bases from V and 6 bases from J; bases unmatched to any gene: 3. The CDR3 is made up of 13 amino acids. The germline V gene has CDR1 SGHVT and CDR2 SQSDAQ. This CDR3 reads CASSPTGGQPQHF. CDR3 coding DNA: TGTGCCAGCAGCCCAACAGGGGGTCAGCCCCAGCATTTT.

The chain is built from TRBV27 and TRBJ2-5; unclear D gene. The germline V and J ends were trimmed by 4 bases and 5 bases, with 11 bases remaining between them. The CDR3 consists of 13 residues. Per the germline V gene, CDR1 is MNHEY and CDR2 is SMNVEV (reference sequence). The CDR3 reads CASSWVGRETQYF. CDR3 coding DNA: TGTGCCAGCAGTTGGGTAGGAAGGGAGACCCAGTACTTC.

CDR3 amino acids: CASSQAGGAHNEQFF. The CDR3 DNA reads TGCGCCAGCAGCCAAGCTGGTGGGGCGCACAATGAGCAGTTCTTC. This chain connects TRBV4-1 to TRBJ2-1, with D tentatively TRBD1 (5 bases). The CDR3 contains 15 residues. V lost 1 base and J 5 bases, leaving 12 bases between the germline ends. The germline V gene encodes CDR1 MGHRA and CDR2 YSYEKL.

V gene TRBV7-2 combines with J gene TRBJ1-3; the D is unclear. Germline CDR1 and CDR2: SGHTA and FQGNSA. The CDR3 has 15 amino acids. Trimming stripped 2 bases from V and 2 bases from J, with 10 bases between. The CDR3 protein is CASSLNGFAGNTIYF. For the CDR3, the DNA is TGTGCCAGCAGCTTAAATGGGTTCGCTGGAAACACCATATATTTT.

This rearrangement joins TRBV2 to TRBJ1-2; D remains unclear. The V end lost 3 bases, the J end lost 4 bases, and 18 bases lay between the germline ends. The CDR3 has 16 residues. Germline CDR1 and CDR2: SNHLY and FYNNEI. The CDR3 sequence is CASSDEIARPTYGYTF. Written as DNA, the CDR3 is TGTGCCAGCAGTGATGAGATTGCGCGACCCACCTATGGCTACACCTTC. Together with reference TRBV2 and TRBJ1-2, the CDR3 gives the full variable domain: EPEVTQTPSHQVTQMGQEVILRCVPISNHLYFYWYRQILGQKVEFLVSFYNNEISEKSEIFDDQFSVERPDGSNFTLKIRSTKLEDSAMYFCASSDEIARPTYGYTFGSGTRLTVV.

CDR3 protein: CASSYSGPDSEAFF. The CDR3 nucleotides read TGTGCCAGCAGTTACTCGGGCCCTGATTCTGAAGCTTTCTTT. This sequence joins TRBV6-6 and TRBJ1-1; D not certain. The CDR3 totals 14 residues. Germline V gives CDR1 MNHNY, CDR2 SVGAGI (reference sequence). Trimming stripped 0 bases from V and 6 bases from J, with 11 bases between.

V usage is TRBV5-1 and J usage is TRBJ2-5; 11 nucleotides agree with TRBD2. The CDR3 is made up of 16 amino acids. V was pared by 0 bases and J by 5 bases, with 6 bases of the junction left unmatched. Per the germline V gene, CDR1 is SGHRS and CDR2 is YFSETQ. Written as DNA, the CDR3 is TGCGCCAGCAGCTTGGTTATAGCGGGAGGGACGGAGACCCAGTACTTC. Translating gives CASSLVIAGGTETQYF. The full variable domain, in which reference TRBV5-1 and TRBJ2-5 provide the parts outside the CDR3, is KAGVTQTPRYLIKTRGQQVTLSCSPISGHRSVSWYQQTPGQGLQFLFEYFSETQRNKGNFPGRFSGRQFSNSRSEMNVSTLELGDSALYLCASSLVIAGGTETQYFGPGTRLLVL.

This clone was found once. The chain links TRBV19 to TRBJ1-1, with D possibly TRBD1 on 6 matching bases. Germline V lookup: CDR1 LNHDA, CDR2 SQIVND (reference sequence). The CDR3 has 16 amino acids. V dropped 3 bases and J dropped 0 bases, with 14 bases sitting between them. CDR3 residues: CASSIAWGALNTEAFF. The CDR3 DNA reads as TGTGCCAGTAGTATCGCCTGGGGGGCGTTGAACACTGAAGCTTTCTTT. The variable domain in full, completed from reference TRBV19 and TRBJ1-1, reads DGGITQSPKYLFRKEGQNVTLSCEQNLNHDAMYWYRQDPGQGLRLIYYSQIVNDFQKGDIAEGYSVSREKKESFPLTVTSAQKNPTAFYLCASSIAWGALNTEAFFGQGTRLTVV.

This chain uses TRBV13 with TRBJ2-1; D gene uncertain. V was shortened by 5 bases and J by 0 bases, with 11 bases between the two germline ends. Germline V gene sequence: CDR1 PRHDT, CDR2 FYEKMQ (reference sequence). The CDR3 sequence is 15 residues long. The CDR3 loop is CASSPQHFSYNEQFF. The CDR3 DNA reads as TGTGCCAGCAGCCCTCAGCACTTCTCCTACAATGAGCAGTTCTTC.

The V gene is TRBV13, the J gene TRBJ2-1; 12 nucleotides match TRBD2. The germline CDR1 and CDR2 sequences are PRHDT and FYEKMQ (reference sequence). J lost 14 bases, V lost 2 bases, and 10 bases had no gene match. The CDR3 is 15 amino acids. For the CDR3, the DNA is TGTGCCAGCAGCTTACTAGCGGGGGGGCCCCTCGGGGAGTTCTTC. Amino acid sequence: CASSLLAGGPLGEFF.

The gene calls are TRBV11-3 and TRBJ2-5; 10 bases are a match to TRBD2. This CDR3 has 18 amino acids. V shed 5 bases, J shed 7 bases, and the junction held 19 bases outside the gene matches. Germline values: CDR1 SGHNT, CDR2 YENEEA. The CDR3 here is CASSPQILAGWDDGTQYF. CDR3 in DNA: TGTGCCAGCAGCCCCCAAATACTAGCGGGATGGGACGATGGGACCCAGTACTTC.

The V and J genes are TRBV5-6 and TRBJ2-1; 7 bases are shared with TRBD2. The CDR3 spans 16 residues. The germline CDR1 and CDR2 sequences are SGHDT and YYEEEE. V lost 0 bases to trimming and J lost 3 bases; unmatched junction nucleotides: 6. CDR3 sequence reads: CASSLVGEGIYNEQFF. The CDR3 nucleotides are TGTGCCAGCAGCTTGGTTGGGGAGGGGATCTACAATGAGCAGTTCTTC. The full variable domain, its missing parts supplied by reference TRBV5-6 and TRBJ2-1, is DAGVTQSPTHLIKTRGQQVTLRCSPKSGHDTVSWYQQALGQGPQFIFQYYEEEERQRGNFPDRFSGHQFPNYSSELNVNALLLGDSALYLCASSLVGEGIYNEQFFGPGTRLTVL.

The rearrangement joins TRBV7-3 to TRBJ1-5; no definite D call. The ends were cut back, 5 bases at V and 3 bases at J, with 2 bases in the middle. This CDR3 spans 11 amino acids. Germline CDR1 is SGHTA and CDR2 is FQGTGA. CDR3 bases: TGTGCCAGCAGCGCCAATCAGCCCCAGCATTTT. It translates to CASSANQPQHF.

The gene calls are TRBV9 and TRBJ2-3; TRBD1 might be the D (5 bases). CDR1 is SGDLS and CDR2 is YYNGEE in the germline V gene. CDR3 length: 17 amino acids. Between the trimmed V and J ends, which lost 4 bases and 2 bases, there was a span of 20 bases. CDR3 protein: CASSPRPGWEPTDTQYF. The CDR3 DNA reads as TGTGCCAGCAGCCCCCGCCCAGGGTGGGAACCCACAGATACGCAGTATTTT.

This chain connects TRBV19 to TRBJ1-5; D not resolved. Looked up from germline, CDR1 is LNHDA and CDR2 is SQIVND (reference sequence). The CDR3 is 14 amino acids. V was cut by 5 bases and J by 0 bases, with 8 bases left in between. The DNA for the CDR3 is TGTGCCAGTAGTCCCCGGGGTAGCAATCAGCCCCAGCATTTT. Protein product: CASSPRGSNQPQHF.

This sequence joins TRBV15 and TRBJ1-2, with 8 bases aligning to TRBD1. The length of the CDR3 is 15 residues. The V gene end was trimmed by 5 bases and the J gene end by 4 bases; junction bases not matched to a gene: 9. Per germline, CDR1 LNHNV and CDR2 YYDKDF (reference sequence). Here the CDR3 reads CATSRDRFFGYGYTF. DNA of the CDR3: TGTGCCACCAGCCGGGACAGGTTCTTCGGCTATGGCTACACCTTC.

This chain uses TRBV7-6 with TRBJ2-5, with D perhaps being TRBD1 or TRBD2 (5 bases each). V lost 4 bases, J lost 0 bases, and 12 bases lay in between. The germline gives CDR1 SGHVS, CDR2 FNYEAQ. The CDR3 spans 15 residues. The DNA for the CDR3 is TGTGCCAGCAGCTCGGGACGGTTGTACCAAGAGACCCAGTACTTC. Encoded protein: CASSSGRLYQETQYF.

The chain couples TRBV29-1 to TRBJ2-1; the match to TRBD2 covers 7 bases. Germline trimming cut 1 base from V and 2 bases from J; bases unmatched to any gene: 5. This CDR3 region has 15 residues. CDR1 and CDR2 from the germline V gene are SQVTM and ANQGSEA. The CDR3: CSVEGVSGTYNEQFF. In nucleotides, the CDR3 is TGCAGCGTTGAAGGGGTAAGCGGGACCTACAATGAGCAGTTCTTC.

The chain joins TRBV5-5 to TRBJ1-2; possible D gene TRBD1, 5 bases. Germline V gene data show CDR1 as SGHKS and CDR2 as YYEKEE (reference sequence). Trimming took off 4 bases at V and 7 bases at J, with 20 bases between the two ends. This CDR3 has 15 residues. This chain's CDR3 is CASSKEITRVGGYTF. In DNA form, the CDR3 reads TGTGCCAGCAGCAAAGAGATCACCAGGGTGGGTGGCTACACCTTC. The full variable domain, completed using reference TRBV5-5 and TRBJ1-2, is DAGVTQSPTHLIKTRGQQVTLRCSPISGHKSVSWYQQVLGQGPQFIFQYYEKEERGRGNFPDRFSARQFPNYSSELNVNALLLGDSALYLCASSKEITRVGGYTFGSGTRLTVV.

The rearrangement joins TRBV6-5 to TRBJ2-1; D tentatively fits TRBD1 or TRBD2 (5 bases each). Germline CDR1 reads MNHEY; CDR2 reads SVGAGI. The V end was cut by 5 bases, the J end by 7 bases, with 18 bases between. The CDR3 length is 15 residues. Here the CDR3 reads CASSVLGEPGNEQFF. As DNA, the CDR3 is TGTGCCAGCAGTGTTTTGGGGGAGCCCGGAAATGAGCAGTTCTTC.

This clone was counted once. CDR3 bases: TGTGCCAGCAGCCCCTCGCGGGAGGCTTACTACAATGAGCAGTTCTTC. Encoded protein: CASSPSREAYYNEQFF. The rearrangement joins TRBV11-2 to TRBJ2-1; 8 bases line up with TRBD2. With V trimmed by 5 bases and J by 3 bases, 9 bases remained unmatched. The CDR3 is made up of 16 amino acids. Germline-derived CDR1 and CDR2 are SGHAT and FQNNGV. Looking up the rest from reference TRBV11-2 and TRBJ2-1 gives the full variable domain: EAGVAQSPRYKIIEKRQSVAFWCNPISGHATLYWYQQILGQGPKLLIQFQNNGVVDDSQLPKDRFSAERLKGVDSTLKIQPAKLEDSAVYLCASSPSREAYYNEQFFGPGTRLTVL.